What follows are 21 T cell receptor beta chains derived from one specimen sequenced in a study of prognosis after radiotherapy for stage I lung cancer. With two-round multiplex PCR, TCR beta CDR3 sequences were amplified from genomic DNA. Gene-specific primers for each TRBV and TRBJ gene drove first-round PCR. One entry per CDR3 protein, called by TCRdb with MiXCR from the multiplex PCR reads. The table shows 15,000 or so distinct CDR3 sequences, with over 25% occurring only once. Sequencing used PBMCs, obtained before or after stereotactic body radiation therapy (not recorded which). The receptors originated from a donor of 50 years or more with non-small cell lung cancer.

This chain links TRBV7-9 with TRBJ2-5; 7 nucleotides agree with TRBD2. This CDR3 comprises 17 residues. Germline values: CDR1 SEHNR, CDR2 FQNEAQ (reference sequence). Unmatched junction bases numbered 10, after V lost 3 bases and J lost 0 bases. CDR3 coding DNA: TGTGCCAGCAGCTTTCGAGCTAGCGGTATCAACCAAGAGACCCAGTACTTC. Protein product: CASSFRASGINQETQYF.

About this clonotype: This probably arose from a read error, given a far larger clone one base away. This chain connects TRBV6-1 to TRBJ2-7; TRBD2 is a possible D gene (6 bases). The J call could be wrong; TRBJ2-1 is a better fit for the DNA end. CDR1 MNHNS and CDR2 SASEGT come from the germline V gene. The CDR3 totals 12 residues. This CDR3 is CASGRPYNEQFF. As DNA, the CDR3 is TGTGCCAGCGGGAGGCCCTACAATGAGCAGTTCTTC.

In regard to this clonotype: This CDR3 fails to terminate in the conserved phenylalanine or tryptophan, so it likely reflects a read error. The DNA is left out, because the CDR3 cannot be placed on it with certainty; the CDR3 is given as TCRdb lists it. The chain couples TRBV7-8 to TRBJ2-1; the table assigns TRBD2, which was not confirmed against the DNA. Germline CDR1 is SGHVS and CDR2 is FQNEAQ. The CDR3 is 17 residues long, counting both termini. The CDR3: CASRGSGTSGSYNEKFL.

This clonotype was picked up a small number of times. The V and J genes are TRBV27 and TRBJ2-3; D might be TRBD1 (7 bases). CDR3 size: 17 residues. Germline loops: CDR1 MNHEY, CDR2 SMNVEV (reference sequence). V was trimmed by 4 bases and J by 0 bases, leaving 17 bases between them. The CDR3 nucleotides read TGTGCCAGCAGTTGTCTCGGCGCAGGGGGGAGCACAGATACGCAGTATTTT. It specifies CASSCLGAGGSTDTQYF.

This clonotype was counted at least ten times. CDR3: CASSPREISGNTIYF. The DNA for the CDR3 is TGCGCCAGCAGCCCCAGAGAAATCTCTGGAAACACCATATATTTT. The rearrangement links TRBV5-1 to TRBJ1-3; D uncertain. This CDR3 has 15 residues. The V gene lost 4 bases and the J gene lost 0 bases, with 11 bases spanning the gap. CDR1 and CDR2 (germline): SGHRS, YFSETQ.

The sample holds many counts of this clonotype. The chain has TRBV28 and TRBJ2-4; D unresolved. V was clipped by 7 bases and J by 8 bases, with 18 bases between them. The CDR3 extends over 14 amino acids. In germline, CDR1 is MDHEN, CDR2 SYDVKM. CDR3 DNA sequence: TGTGCCAGCAAACCCTATCAGCGCCGGGACATTCAGTACTTC. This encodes CASKPYQRRDIQYF.

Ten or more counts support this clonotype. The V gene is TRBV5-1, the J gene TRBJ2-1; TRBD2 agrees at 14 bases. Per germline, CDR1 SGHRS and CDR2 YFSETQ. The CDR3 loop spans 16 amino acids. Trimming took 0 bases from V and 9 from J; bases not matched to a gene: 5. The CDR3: CASSLDGTSGSTEQFF. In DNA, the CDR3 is TGCGCCAGCAGCTTGGACGGGACTAGCGGGAGTACTGAGCAGTTCTTC.

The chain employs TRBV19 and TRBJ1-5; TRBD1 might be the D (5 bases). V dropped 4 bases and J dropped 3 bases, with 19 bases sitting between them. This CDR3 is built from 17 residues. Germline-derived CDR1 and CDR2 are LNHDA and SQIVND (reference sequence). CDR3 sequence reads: CASSKAGKGAFNQPQHF. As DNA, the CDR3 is TGTGCCAGTAGTAAAGCCGGGAAAGGGGCCTTCAATCAGCCCCAGCATTTT.

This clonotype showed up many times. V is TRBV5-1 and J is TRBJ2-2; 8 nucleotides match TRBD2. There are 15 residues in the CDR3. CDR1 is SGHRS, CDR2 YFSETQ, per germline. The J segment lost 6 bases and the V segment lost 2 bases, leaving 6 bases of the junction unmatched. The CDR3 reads CASSFGGGPAGELFF. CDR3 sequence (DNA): TGCGCCAGCAGCTTCGGCGGGGGGCCCGCCGGGGAGCTGTTTTTT. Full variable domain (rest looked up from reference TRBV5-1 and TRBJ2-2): KAGVTQTPRYLIKTRGQQVTLSCSPISGHRSVSWYQQTPGQGLQFLFEYFSETQRNKGNFPGRFSGRQFSNSRSEMNVSTLELGDSALYLCASSFGGGPAGELFFGEGSRLTVL.

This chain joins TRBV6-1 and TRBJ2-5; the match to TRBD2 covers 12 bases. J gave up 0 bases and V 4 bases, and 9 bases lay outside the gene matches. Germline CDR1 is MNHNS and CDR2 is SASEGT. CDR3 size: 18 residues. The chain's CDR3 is CASSGLAGANPYQETQYF. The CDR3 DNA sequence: TGTGCCAGCAGTGGACTAGCGGGAGCGAACCCGTACCAAGAGACCCAGTACTTC.

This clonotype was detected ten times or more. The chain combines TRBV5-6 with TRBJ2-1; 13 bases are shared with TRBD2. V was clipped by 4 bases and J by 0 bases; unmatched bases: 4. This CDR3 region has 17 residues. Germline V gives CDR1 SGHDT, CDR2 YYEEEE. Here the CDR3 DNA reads TGTGCCAGCAGCCTGGGACTAGCGGGAAGCTCCTACAATGAGCAGTTCTTC. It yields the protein CASSLGLAGSSYNEQFF.

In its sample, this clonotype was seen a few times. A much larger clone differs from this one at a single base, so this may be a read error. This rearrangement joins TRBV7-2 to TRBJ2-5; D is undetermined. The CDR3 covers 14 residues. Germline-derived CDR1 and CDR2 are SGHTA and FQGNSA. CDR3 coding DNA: TGTGCCAGCAGATTAGGTGGCCCAACCGAGACCCAGTACTTC. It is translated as CASRLGGPTETQYF.

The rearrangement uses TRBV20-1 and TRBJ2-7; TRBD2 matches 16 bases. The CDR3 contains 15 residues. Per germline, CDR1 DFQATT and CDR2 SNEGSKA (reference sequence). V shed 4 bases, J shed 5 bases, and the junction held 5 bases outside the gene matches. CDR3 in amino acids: CSAIGTSGRANEQYF. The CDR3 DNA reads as TGCAGTGCTATTGGGACTAGCGGGAGGGCCAACGAGCAGTACTTC.

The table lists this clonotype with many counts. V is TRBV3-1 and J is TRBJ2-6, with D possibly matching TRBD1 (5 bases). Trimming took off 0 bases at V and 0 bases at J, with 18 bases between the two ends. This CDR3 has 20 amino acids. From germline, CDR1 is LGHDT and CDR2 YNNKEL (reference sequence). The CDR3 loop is CASSQDFRKSRGSGANVLTF. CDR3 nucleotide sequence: TGTGCCAGCAGCCAAGATTTTCGGAAATCAAGGGGCTCTGGGGCCAACGTCCTGACTTTC.

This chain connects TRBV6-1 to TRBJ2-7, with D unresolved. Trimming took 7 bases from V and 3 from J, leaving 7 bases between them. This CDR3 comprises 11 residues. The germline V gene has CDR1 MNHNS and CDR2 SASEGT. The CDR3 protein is CASKASYEQYF. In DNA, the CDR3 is TGTGCCAGCAAGGCTAGCTACGAGCAGTACTTC.

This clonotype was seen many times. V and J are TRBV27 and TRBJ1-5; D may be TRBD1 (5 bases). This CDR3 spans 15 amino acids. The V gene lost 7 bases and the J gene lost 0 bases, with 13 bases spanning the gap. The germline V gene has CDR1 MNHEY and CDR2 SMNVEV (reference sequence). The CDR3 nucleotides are TGTGCCAGCAAAGTGGGACGGAATAGCAATCAGCCCCAGCATTTT. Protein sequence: CASKVGRNSNQPQHF.

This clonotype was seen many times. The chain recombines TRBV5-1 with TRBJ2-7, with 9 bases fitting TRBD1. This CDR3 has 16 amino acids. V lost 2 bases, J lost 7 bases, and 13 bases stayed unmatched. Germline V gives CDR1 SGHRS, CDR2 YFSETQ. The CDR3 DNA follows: TGCGCCAGCAGCTTCAAACCAACAGGGGGCGCGGGGGAGCAGTACTTC. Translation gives CASSFKPTGGAGEQYF.

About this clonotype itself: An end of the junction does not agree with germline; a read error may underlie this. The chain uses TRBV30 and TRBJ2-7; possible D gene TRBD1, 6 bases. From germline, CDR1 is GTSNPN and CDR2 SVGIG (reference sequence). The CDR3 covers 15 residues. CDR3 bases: TGTGCCTGGAGGTGGTCGGGACACATCTCCTACGATCAGTACTTC. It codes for CAWRWSGHISYDQYF.

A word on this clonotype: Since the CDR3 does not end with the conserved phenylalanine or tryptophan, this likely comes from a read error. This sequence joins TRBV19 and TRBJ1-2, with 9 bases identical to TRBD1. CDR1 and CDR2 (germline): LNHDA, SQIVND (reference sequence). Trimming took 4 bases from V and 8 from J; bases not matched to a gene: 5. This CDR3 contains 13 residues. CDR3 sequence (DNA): TGTGCCAGTAGTACAAACAGGGGGCTAGGCTACACCTTA. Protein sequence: CASSTNRGLGYTL.

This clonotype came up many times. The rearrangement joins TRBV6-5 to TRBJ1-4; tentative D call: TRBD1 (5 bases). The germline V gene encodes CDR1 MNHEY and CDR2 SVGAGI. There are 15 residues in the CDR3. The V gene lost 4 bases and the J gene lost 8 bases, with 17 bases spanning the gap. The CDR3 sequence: CASSFTLTGGEKLFF. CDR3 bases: TGTGCCAGCAGTTTCACCCTCACTGGGGGGGAAAAACTGTTTTTT.

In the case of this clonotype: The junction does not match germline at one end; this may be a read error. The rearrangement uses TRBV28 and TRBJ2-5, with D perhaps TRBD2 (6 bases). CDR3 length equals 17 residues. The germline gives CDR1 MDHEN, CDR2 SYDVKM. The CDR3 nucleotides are TGTGCCAGCAGTCCCACCAGACAACGCGGGGAGCGAGAGGCCCAGTACTTC. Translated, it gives CASSPTRQRGEREAQYF.